The present T cell receptor beta chain was sequenced within a study of shared clonotypes between healthy human individuals (TCRdb year 2020). Study-wide context: The cohort comprised two women and a few men aged 18 to 49 years. Per donor, three plates each were used for CD4 naive and CD4 memory, two for CD8 naive, and one for CD8 memory. To estimate repertoire size and how much clonotype sharing occurs between individuals, the study deeply sequenced the blood TCR repertoires of a handful of healthy adults. To increase sequencing depth and limit assay-specific biases, different laboratories used diverse techniques to prepare libraries and sequence TCR repertoires. Leukapheresis yielded between about 0.85 and 9 billion PBMCs per donor. The full study reports these points: Pairwise subsampling led to the expectation that sequencing depth would affect the degree of clonotype sharing among donors. Sampling was limited to blood, and TCR repertoires in tissue likely differ from TCR repertoires in blood. Rarefaction of sorted-subset datasets indicated incomplete sequencing despite the large sequencing depth. Compared with non-shared clonotypes, clonotypes shared by all four sorted-subset donors had higher generation probabilities. The genetic and exposure-history diversity represented was limited by the small number of donors. Naive subsets generally had larger estimated clonotype richness than memory subsets. About 4.5% of naive CD4, more than 3% of naive CD8, around 2.3% of memory CD4, and 0.4% of memory CD8 clonotypes were shared across several donors.

A word on this clone: No cognate antigen has been identified for it. Base qualities are not at hand, and no much larger clone is one base apart.

Using the deep immunoSEQ assay, multiplex PCR amplified TCR CDR3 regions from genomic DNA. For each cell subset, the extracted genomic DNA was distributed evenly across all wells of several immunoSEQ 96-well plates, and each plate served as one replicate. Each replicate PCR for sorted subsets received about 0.2 ug genomic DNA, equal to tens of thousands of T cell genomes. Purified libraries were quantified with a Qubit 3.0 fluorometer, sized on a Bioanalyzer 2100, and re-quantified with the KAPA Library Quantification kit. A separate single-read 150-cycle Illumina NextSeq 550 flow cell was used to sequence each immunoSEQ 96-well plate. On the study's bioinformatics: Because the immunoSEQ output included only junctional sequences and no quality scores, the filtering could not be the same as the filtering used for full-length reads. To assign V/J genes and CDR3, sequences were annotated against IMGT germline references using PyIR, a Python wrapper for IgBLAST v1.9. Any read was removed if the V/J assignment was weak (E-value above 1e-6), the CDR3 was missing, or the read contained stop codons, out-of-frame junctions, or ambiguous translated residues. V3J clonotypes were defined as sequences sharing an identical inferred V gene, J gene, and CDR3 amino acid sequence. The percentage overlap between two repertoires was calculated by dividing the number of shared unique clonotypes by the size of the smaller repertoire. RTK rarefaction, the Chao1 estimator, and Recon v2.1 estimates of unobserved clonotypes were used to assess repertoire richness. Generation probabilities were computed with OLGA for all TCRbeta clonotypes obtained by the gDNA method from four donors. This immuneACCESS table, as held by TCRdb, lists in-frame sequences with V and J called but not all clones. Of the missing ones, under half trace to an unresolved V gene in checked studies; the others have no known cause. Clone size and V and J calls were adopted from that table, with D and trimming inferred from the DNA. The sample profile shows roughly 2.1 million clones; approximately 94% of them were found once. Of the sample, approximately 1.7% falls within the top ten clones.

CD8 naive samples were obtained by positive selection for CCR7 among CD45RO-negative cells, yielding a CD45RA+CCR7+ population from which TemRA cells were excluded. Donors were healthy HIV-negative adults with no recently reported acute infections or vaccinations. All donors were Caucasian adults living in Nashville, Tennessee, USA. Blood was obtained by leukapheresis, after which PBMCs were separated by Ficoll-Histopaque density gradient centrifugation and cryopreserved in liquid nitrogen vapor phase. Purity and quantity of every magnetically sorted T cell population were checked by analytical flow cytometry. Genomic DNA was isolated from each sorted fraction and quantified by UV absorbance on a Nanodrop 2000c. Trimmed from V: 6 bases; trimmed from J: 2 bases; junction bases lacking a gene match: 9. Based on the germline V gene, the CDR1 and CDR2 sequences are MDHEN and SYDVKM. Inclusive of the bounding cysteine and phenylalanine, the CDR3 is 17 residues long. Here the CDR3 DNA is all that survives: 51 bases in frame from base 1.

The chain uses TRBV28 and TRBJ2-1; TRBD1 fits 11 bases in the junction. This receptor was identified in a young man in good health. Some clones in this sample may be carry-over from other donors' samples. Input material: naive CD8+ T cells from PBMCs. The meaning of the sample's cell subset or site label: CD45RA+CCR7+. The nucleotides are TGTGCCAGCAGCACCGGGACAGGGGGTCTTACCTACAATGAGCAGTTCTTC. This encodes CASSTGTGGLTYNEQFF.